This paragraph covers one TCR beta chain sequence. What it binds is unknown. Each fraction contributed one roughly 500,000-cell aliquot for sequencing. The source of the sample is a study of coeliac disease. Whole-study context: Without high-resolution HLA typing, biased TRBV7-2 usage was queried.

Measured with immunoSEQ multiplex PCR; TCRdb has only the in-frame clones, and not every one. The table includes several thousand clones, around 70% detected once. V lost 6 bases and J lost 4; bases outside the gene matches: 10. In germline, CDR1 is MNHEY, CDR2 SVGAGI. CDR3 length: 15 residues. Findings and limits, study-wide: Known gliadin-specific TRB sequences: about 55% of the 18 coeliac samples, only 1 of 6 controls. Largely private TRB repertoires meant most sequences were sample-unique.

Specimen: lamina propria lymphocytes from the gut. The clonotype originates from a man aged 25 to 40 with celiac disease. The chain employs TRBV6-5 and TRBJ2-7; 9 bases align to TRBD1. The CDR3 DNA sequence: TGTGCCAGCAGGTCTCCGGGACAGGGTGAATACGAGCAGTACTTC. The encoded protein is CASRSPGQGEYEQYF.